The entry below describes one T cell receptor (beta chain). Sequenced by immunoSEQ multiplex PCR; TCRdb stores in-frame clones only, minus some. The sample records around 2,000,000 clones, 85% to 95% being singletons. The data derive from a study of shared clonotypes between healthy human individuals. Trimming took 6 bases from V and 6 from J, leaving 15 bases between them. This CDR3 is built from 14 residues. Germline CDR1 SNHLY, CDR2 FYNNEI. The clonotype comes from a man aged 18 to 29 in good health. Sequences were obtained from naive CD4+ T cells sorted from blood. Subset indicated: CD45RA+ positively selected. V gene TRBV2 combines with J gene TRBJ1-5; D possibly corresponds to TRBD1 (5 bases). CDR3 DNA: TGTGCCAGCAGGGGGGGAGGAGTAGGTCAGCCCCAGCATTTT. Translated, it gives CASRGGGVGQPQHF.